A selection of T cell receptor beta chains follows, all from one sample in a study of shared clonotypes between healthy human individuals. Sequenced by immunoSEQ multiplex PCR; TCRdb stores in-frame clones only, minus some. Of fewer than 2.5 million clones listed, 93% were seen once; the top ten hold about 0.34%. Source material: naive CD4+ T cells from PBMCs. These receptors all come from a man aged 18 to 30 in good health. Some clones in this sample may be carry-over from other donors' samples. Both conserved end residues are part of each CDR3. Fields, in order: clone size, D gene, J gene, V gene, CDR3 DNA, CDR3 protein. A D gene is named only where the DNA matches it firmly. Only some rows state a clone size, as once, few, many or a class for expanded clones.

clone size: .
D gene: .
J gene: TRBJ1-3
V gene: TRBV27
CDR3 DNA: TGTGCCAGCAGTCCCCGGGACCCTTCTGGAAACACCATATATTTT
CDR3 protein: CASSPRDPSGNTIYF

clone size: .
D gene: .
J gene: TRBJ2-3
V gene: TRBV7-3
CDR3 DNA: TGTGCCAGCGGCCAGGGTGCAGATACGCAGTATTTT
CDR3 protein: CASGQGADTQYF

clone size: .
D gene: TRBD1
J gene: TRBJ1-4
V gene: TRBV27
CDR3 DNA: TGTGCCAGCAGTAGACAGGGGAATGGTTTGGAAAAACTGTTTTTT
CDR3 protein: CASSRQGNGLEKLFF

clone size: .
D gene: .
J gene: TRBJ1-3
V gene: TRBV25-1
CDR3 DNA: TGTGCCAGCAGTGAATATCCGGGAAACACCATATATTTT
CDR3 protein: CASSEYPGNTIYF

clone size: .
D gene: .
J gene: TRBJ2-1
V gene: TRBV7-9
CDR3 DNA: TGTGCCAGCAGCACATTTAGCGGCACACCCTATCAGCAGTTCTTC
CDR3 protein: CASSTFSGTPYQQFF

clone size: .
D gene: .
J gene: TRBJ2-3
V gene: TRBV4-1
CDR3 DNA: TGCGCCAGCAGCCAAGGGGAGATCGGCACAGATACGCAGTATTTT
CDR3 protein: CASSQGEIGTDTQYF

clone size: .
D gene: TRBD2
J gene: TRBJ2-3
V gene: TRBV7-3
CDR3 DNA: TGTGCCAGCAGCTTACAACGGACTAGCGGGTCTTTTAGCACAGATACGCAGTATTTT
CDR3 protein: CASSLQRTSGSFSTDTQYF

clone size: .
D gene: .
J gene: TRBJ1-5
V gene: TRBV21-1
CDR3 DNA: TGTGCCAGCAGGGGGACAGAAAGTGGCAATCAGCCCCAGCATTTT
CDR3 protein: CASRGTESGNQPQHF

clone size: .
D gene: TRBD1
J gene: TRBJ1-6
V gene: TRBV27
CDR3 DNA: TGTGCCAGCAGTCTCTTGTCCCTTTCGACAGGGTCTAATTCACCCCTCCACTTT
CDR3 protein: CASSLLSLSTGSNSPLHF

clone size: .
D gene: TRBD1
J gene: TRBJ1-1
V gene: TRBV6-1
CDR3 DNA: TGTGCCAGCGGACGGGACAGGGGGCCGGCTGAAGCTTTCTTT
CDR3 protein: CASGRDRGPAEAFF

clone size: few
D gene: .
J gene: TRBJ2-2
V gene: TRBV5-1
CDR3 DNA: TGCGCCAGCAGCCCTTCCGGGACGGCGAACACCGGGGAGCTGTTTTTT
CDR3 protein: CASSPSGTANTGELFF

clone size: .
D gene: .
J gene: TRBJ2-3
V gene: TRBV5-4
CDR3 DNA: TGTGCCAGCAGCTTGGGGGCAGGTGCTAGCACAGATACGCAGTATTTT
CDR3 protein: CASSLGAGASTDTQYF

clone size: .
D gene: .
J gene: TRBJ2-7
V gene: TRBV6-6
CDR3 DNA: TGTGCCAGCAGTTCCCAGGCTGTTTCCTACGAGCAGTACTTC
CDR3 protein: CASSSQAVSYEQYF

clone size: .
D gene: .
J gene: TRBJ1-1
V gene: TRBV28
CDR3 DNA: TGTGCCAGCAGTCTCCCGACAGGCGAAGTGAAAGCTTTCTTT
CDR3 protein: CASSLPTGEVKAFF

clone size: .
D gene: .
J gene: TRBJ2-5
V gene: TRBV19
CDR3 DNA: TGTGCCAGTAGTATAGAGGGAGCCCAAGAGACCCAGTACTTC
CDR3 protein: CASSIEGAQETQYF

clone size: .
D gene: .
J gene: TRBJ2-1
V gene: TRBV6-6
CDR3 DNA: TGTGCCAGCAGTAGAACCCGGGACCACTACAATGAGCAGTTCTTC
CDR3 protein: CASSRTRDHYNEQFF

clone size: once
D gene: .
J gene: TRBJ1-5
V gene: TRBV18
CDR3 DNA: TGTGCCAGCTCAACGGGCCCAGGAGATCAGCCCCAGCATTTT
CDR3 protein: CASSTGPGDQPQHF

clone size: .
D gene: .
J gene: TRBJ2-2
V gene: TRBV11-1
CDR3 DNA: TGTGCCAGCAGCCGAAACCCGGGACCAGATGTGGCCGGGGAGCTGTTTTTT
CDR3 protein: CASSRNPGPDVAGELFF

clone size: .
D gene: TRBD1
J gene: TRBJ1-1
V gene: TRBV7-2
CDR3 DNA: TGTGCCAGCGGTACCCGACAGGGGGCCACGGCGGGCACTGAAGCTTTCTTT
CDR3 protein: CASGTRQGATAGTEAFF

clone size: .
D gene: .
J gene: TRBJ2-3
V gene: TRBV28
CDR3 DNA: TGTGCCAGCAACCCCGAAGGCACAGATACGCAGTATTTT
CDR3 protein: CASNPEGTDTQYF

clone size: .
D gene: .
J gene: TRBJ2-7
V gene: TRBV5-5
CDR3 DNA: TGTGCCAGCAGCTTGCGTGCCAGCTCCTACGAGCAGTACTTC
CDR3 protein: CASSLRASSYEQYF

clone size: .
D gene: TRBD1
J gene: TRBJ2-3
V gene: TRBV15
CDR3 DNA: TGTGCCACCAGTAACAGGGGGCCCCCGTATTTT
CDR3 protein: CATSNRGPPYF

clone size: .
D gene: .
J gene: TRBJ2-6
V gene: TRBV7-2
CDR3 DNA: TGTGCCAGCACCCCAACAGGGAAAAGGCCCCGTGTAGGGGCCAACGTCCTGACTTTC
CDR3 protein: CASTPTGKRPRVGANVLTF

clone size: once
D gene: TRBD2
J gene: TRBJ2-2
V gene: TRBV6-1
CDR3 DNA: TGTGCCAGCAGTAGAGTAGCGGGGACCGGGGAGCTGTTTTTT
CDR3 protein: CASSRVAGTGELFF

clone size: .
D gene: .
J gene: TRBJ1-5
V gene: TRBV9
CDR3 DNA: TGTGCCAGCAGCGCGGGCGGCAGCAATAGCAATCAGCCCCAGCATTTT
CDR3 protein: CASSAGGSNSNQPQHF

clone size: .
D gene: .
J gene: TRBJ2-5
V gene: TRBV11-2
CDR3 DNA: TGTGCCAGCAGCTTAGAATTGGCCCAAGAGACCCAGTACTTC
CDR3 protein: CASSLELAQETQYF

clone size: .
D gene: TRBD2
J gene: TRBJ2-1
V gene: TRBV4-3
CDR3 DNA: TGCGCCAGCAGCACCGGGACTAGCGGGACTGGGAGGTACAATGAGCAGTTCTTC
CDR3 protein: CASSTGTSGTGRYNEQFF

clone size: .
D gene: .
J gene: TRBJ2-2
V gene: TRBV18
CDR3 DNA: TGTGCCAGCTCACCGACAGGGAGGGACACCGGGGAGCTGTTTTTT
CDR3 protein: CASSPTGRDTGELFF

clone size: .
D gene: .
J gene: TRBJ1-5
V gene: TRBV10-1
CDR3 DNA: TGCGCCAGCAGTGAGTGCCAGTTCGAGAGGAGCAATCAGCCCCAGCATTTT
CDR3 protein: CASSECQFERSNQPQHF

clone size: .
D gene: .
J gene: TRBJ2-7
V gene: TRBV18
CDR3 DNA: TGTGCCAGCTCACCACTTCGGCAGGGGTTAGACGAGCAGTACTTC
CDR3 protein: CASSPLRQGLDEQYF

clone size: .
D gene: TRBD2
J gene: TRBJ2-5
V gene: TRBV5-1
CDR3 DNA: TGCGCCAGCAGCTTCGGTGGACTAGCGGGAGTGCGAGAGACCCAGTACTTC
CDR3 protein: CASSFGGLAGVRETQYF

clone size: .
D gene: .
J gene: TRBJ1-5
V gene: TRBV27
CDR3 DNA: TGTGCCAGCAGTTCCTGGGACGGTGGCAATCAGCCCCAGCATTTT
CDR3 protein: CASSSWDGGNQPQHF

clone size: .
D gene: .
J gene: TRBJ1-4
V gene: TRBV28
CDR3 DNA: TGTGCCAGCAGTTCCCAGTTCTCCGGGAATGAAAAACTGTTTTTT
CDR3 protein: CASSSQFSGNEKLFF

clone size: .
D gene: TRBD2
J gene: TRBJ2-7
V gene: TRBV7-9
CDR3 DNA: TGTGCCAGCAGCTTGGGGTTAGCGGGAGGTGGGTACGAGCAGTACTTC
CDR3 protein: CASSLGLAGGGYEQYF

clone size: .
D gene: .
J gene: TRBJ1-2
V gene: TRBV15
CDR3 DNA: TGTGCCACCAGCAGAGACCTAGGGCAGACCTACACCTTC
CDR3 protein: CATSRDLGQTYTF

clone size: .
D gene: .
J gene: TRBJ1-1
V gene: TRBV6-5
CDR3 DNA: TGTGCCAGCAGTTACTGGGGGGCAGGCACTGAAGCTTTCTTT
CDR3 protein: CASSYWGAGTEAFF

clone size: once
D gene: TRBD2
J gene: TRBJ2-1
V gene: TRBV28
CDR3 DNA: TGTGCCAGCAGTTTGCTTGGACTAGCGGGAGGGCCGAGCTCCTACAATGAGCAGTTCTTC
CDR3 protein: CASSLLGLAGGPSSYNEQFF

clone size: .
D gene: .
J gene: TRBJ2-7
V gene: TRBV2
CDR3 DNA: TGTGCCAGCAGTGAAGTCGGCAGAACGAGCTCCTACGAGCAGTACTTC
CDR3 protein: CASSEVGRTSSYEQYF

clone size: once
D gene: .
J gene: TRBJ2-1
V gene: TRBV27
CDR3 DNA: TGTGCCAGCAGTCCGCATAATATAGCGGGACAGGGTAATGAGCAGTTCTTC
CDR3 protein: CASSPHNIAGQGNEQFF

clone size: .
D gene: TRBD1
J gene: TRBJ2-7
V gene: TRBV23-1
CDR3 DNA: TGCGCCAGCAGTCAAATGGGACAGGCTTCTCCCTACGAGCAGTACTTC
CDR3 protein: CASSQMGQASPYEQYF

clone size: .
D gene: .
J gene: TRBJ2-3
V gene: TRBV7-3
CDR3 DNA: TGTGCCAGTCTCCAGGGGGGGACAGATACGCAGTATTTT
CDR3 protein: CASLQGGTDTQYF

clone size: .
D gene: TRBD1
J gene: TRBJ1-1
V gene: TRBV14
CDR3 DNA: TGTGCCAGCAGCCAGAACAGGGGGCTTGTGAACACTGAAGCTTTCTTT
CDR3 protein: CASSQNRGLVNTEAFF

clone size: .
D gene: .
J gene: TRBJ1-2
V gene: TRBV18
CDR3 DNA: TGTGCCAGCTCACCCCCCCGTGGAGTGGGGGGGAGAGAGGGCTACACCTTC
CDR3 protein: CASSPPRGVGGREGYTF

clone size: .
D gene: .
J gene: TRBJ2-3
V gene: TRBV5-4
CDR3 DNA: TGTGCCAGCAGGGCTGGAGGTCCAGCGGATACAGATACGCAGTATTTT
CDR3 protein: CASRAGGPADTDTQYF

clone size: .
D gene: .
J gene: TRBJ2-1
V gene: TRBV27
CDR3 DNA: TGTGCCAGCAGTTTAAGGCAGGCGTCCGAGGGTGAGCAGTTCTTC
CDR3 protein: CASSLRQASEGEQFF

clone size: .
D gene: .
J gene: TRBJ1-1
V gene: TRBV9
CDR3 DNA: TGTGCCAGCAGCGGGGTCGGGAATATGAACACTGAAGCTTTCTTT
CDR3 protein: CASSGVGNMNTEAFF

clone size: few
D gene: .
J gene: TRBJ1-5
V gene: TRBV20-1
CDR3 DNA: TGCAGTGCTAGAGTAGGTCAGCCCCAGCATTTT
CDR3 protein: CSARVGQPQHF

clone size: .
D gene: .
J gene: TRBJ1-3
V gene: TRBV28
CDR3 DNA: TGTGCCAGCAGCACAACAGGGCTCTCAGGAAACACCATATATTTT
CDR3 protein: CASSTTGLSGNTIYF

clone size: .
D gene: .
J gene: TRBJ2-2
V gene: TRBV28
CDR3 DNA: TGTGCCAGCAGTTTACGGTTGCCCGGGGAGCTGTTTTTT
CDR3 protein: CASSLRLPGELFF

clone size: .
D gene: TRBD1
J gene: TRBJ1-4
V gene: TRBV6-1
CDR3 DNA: TGTGCCAGCACATCCGTGGACAGGGTTAGTGAAAAACTGTTTTTT
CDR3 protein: CASTSVDRVSEKLFF

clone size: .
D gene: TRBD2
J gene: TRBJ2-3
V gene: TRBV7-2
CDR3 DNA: TGTGCCAGCAGTCTAGCGGGAGGGCCCTATACGCAGTATTTT
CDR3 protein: CASSLAGGPYTQYF

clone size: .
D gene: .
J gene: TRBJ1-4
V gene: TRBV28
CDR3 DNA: TGTGCCAGCAGTTTATACAGTGAAAAACTGTTTTTT
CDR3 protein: CASSLYSEKLFF

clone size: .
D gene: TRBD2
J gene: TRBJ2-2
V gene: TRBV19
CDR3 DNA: TGTGCCAGTAGTAGATCCGGGACTAGCGGGAGCACCGGGGAGCTGTTTTTT
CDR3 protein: CASSRSGTSGSTGELFF

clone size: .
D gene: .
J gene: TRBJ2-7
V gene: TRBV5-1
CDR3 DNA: TGCGCCAGCAGCCAGGACTGGTACTCCTACGAGCAGTACTTC
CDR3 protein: CASSQDWYSYEQYF

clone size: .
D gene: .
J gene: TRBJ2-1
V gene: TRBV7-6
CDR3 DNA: TGTGCCAGCAGCTTAATCCAGCGTGGTTACAATGAGCAGTTCTTC
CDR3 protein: CASSLIQRGYNEQFF